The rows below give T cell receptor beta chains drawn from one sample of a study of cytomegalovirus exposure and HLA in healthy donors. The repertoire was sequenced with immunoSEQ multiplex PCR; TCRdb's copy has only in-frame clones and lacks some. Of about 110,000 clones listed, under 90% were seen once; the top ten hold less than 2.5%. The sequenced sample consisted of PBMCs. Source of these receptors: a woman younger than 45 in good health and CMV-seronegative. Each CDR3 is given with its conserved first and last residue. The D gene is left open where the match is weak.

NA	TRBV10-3	CAISEYPGSYGYTF
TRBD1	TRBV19	CASSTGTGESEAFF
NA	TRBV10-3	CAISPTNYEQYF
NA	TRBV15	CATSRVLSLNEKLFF
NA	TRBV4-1	CASSQDPWSSYEQYF
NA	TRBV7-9	CASSGQTSYEQYF
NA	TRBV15	CATSRGEENYGYTF
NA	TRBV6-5	CASSWQTNYGYTF
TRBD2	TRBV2	CATRPSGRSNEQFF
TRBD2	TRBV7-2	CASSLDGGGQYEQYF
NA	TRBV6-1	CASSPSGGLEYF
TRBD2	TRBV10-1	CASRERGRAPEDTQYF
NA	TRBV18	CASSPIRSQGGNTIYF
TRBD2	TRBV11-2	CASSFFTSGSYEQYF
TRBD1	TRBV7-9	CASSSLRQGLATEAFF
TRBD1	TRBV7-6	CASSPQQGAHNEQFF
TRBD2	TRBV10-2	CASSAGGSTGANVLTF
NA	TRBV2	CASSEVYEQFF
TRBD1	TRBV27	CASSPGQGRSPLHF
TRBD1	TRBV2	CASTTGGSYEQYF
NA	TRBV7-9	CSSRPSEGEQYF
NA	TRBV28	CASSLLYTGELFF
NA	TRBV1	CTSSLPSRRTEAFF
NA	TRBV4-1	CASSRGAAYEQYF
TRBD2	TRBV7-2	CASSRTSGNDEQYF
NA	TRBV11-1	CASSRQASRTQETQYF
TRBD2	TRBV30	CASSGSGSYEQYF
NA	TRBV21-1	CASNPKNDRGRTHEQYF
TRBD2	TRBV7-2	CASSLRGGAGAFYNEQFF
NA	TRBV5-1	CASSLAESFGYTF
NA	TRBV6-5	CASRRPGSTEAFF
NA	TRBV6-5	CASSFAAVAYSYEQYF
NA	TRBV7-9	CASSYMTAYNSPLHF
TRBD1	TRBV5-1	CASSLGTGGNTEAFF
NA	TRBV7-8	CASTVNTDTQYF
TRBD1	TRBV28	CASSLRGQAYEQYF
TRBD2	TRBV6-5	CASSPQPTSPGELFF
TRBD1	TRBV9	CASSTGGRNTGELFF
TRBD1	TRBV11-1	CASSLVPGQGYNSPLHF
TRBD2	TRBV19	CASSIDPGLASEGTGELFF